This passage covers 5 T cell receptor beta chains from one sample sequenced in a study of T cell clonality in common variable immunodeficiency. General study results and limits: Common variable immunodeficiency TCR beta sequences reportedly had fewer deletions and N-nucleotide insertions.

No cognate antigen is known for these TCRs. Here immunoSEQ multiplex PCR was the method, and the copy in TCRdb shows in-frame clones only, minus some. Altogether approximately 28,000 clones were found in the sample, and no singletons occur. Material: peripheral blood mononuclear cells. The receptor set was obtained from a human donor with common variable immunodeficiency.

In its sample, this clone was seen many times. Read data end 3 residues before the CDR3 end; the end is taken from the germline J gene. This chain joins TRBV14 and TRBJ2-3, with 13 bases that match TRBD2. The V and J ends lost 4 bases and 0 bases, in that order; junction bases with no gene match: 7. This CDR3 spans 18 amino acids. The V gene's germline CDR1 is SGHDN and CDR2 FVKESK. The sequenced CDR3 bases are TGTGCCAGCAGCCGAAAGGGACTAGCGGGAAGAAGCACAGATACG. Translating gives CASSRKGLAGRSTDT. The complete CDR3 sequence is CASSRKGLAGRSTDTQYF.

This clone was picked up many times. The CDR3 end is not reached by the read, which stops 3 residues before it; the germline J gene fills it in. This chain uses TRBV19 with TRBJ1-4, with 7 positions matching TRBD1. Trimming at V came to 6 bases and at J to 0 bases, leaving 4 bases not matched to a gene. Germline lookup yields CDR1 LNHDA and CDR2 SQIVND (reference sequence). This CDR3 spans 15 amino acids. The CDR3 loop reads CASRAGTATNEKLFF. CDR3 DNA (partial): TGTGCCAGTAGGGCCGGGACAGCAACTAATGAAAAA.

With regard to this clone: The missing CDR3 end, 3 residues past where the read stops, is filled in from the germline J gene. This chain connects TRBV7-8 to TRBJ2-7; a possible D gene is TRBD1 (5 bases). There are 15 residues in the CDR3. V lost 2 bases to trimming and J lost 0 bases, with 11 bases between them. Germline-derived CDR1 and CDR2 are SGHVS and FQNEAQ. Partial CDR3 DNA: TGTGCCAGCAGCTTATCAGGGTACCTCTCCTACGAG. Translation gives CASSLSGYLSYE. From start to end, the CDR3 is CASSLSGYLSYEQYF.

For this clone: With the read ending 3 residues before the CDR3 end, the germline J gene is used to fill in that end. V and J are TRBV7-2 and TRBJ2-5, with D possibly matching TRBD1 (6 bases). CDR1 SGHTA and CDR2 FQGNSA come from the germline V gene. The V end lost 2 bases, the J end lost 1 base, and 11 bases lay between the germline ends. There are 15 residues in the CDR3. The CDR3 protein is CASSLSTGPQETQYF. The sequenced part of the CDR3 DNA is TGTGCCAGCAGCTTAAGCACAGGGCCCCAAGAGACC.

This clone showed up just a few times. The CDR3 goes on 3 residues after the read ends, and that part is filled in from the germline J gene. The V call is TRBV7-1, the J call TRBJ2-2; TRBD2 matches at 8 bases. TRBV7-1 has ORF status, its function being uncertain. This CDR3 has 20 residues. J lost 0 bases, V lost 3 bases, and 15 bases had no gene match. The CDR3 region is CASSSRVIGLAVANTGELFF. The CDR3 bases that were read are TGTGCCAGCAGCTCCAGGGTTATCGGACTAGCAGTCGCGAACACCGGGGAG.